The 18 T cell receptor beta chains below were found in one sample sequenced in a study of blood T cell repertoires in COVID-19. Produced via immunoSEQ multiplex PCR; TCRdb's table is partial and in-frame only. The top ten hold less than 15% of the sample, which has a few hundred thousand clones, 70% to 90% seen once. Material: peripheral blood. The source of these receptors is a woman aged 18-29 years who had recovered from COVID-19.

The chain uses TRBV4-3 and TRBJ1-1; D uncertain. Trimming took 4 bases from V and 1 from J, leaving 13 bases between them. The CDR3 loop spans 15 amino acids. The germline V gene has CDR1 LGHNA and CDR2 YSLEER. The CDR3 bases are TGCGCCAGCAGCCCCCAGGAAAATTCGAACACTGAAGCTTTCTTT. It encodes CASSPQENSNTEAFF.

This clone was seen just once. The chain carries TRBV6-5 and TRBJ2-1, with TRBD1 matching over 8 bases. CDR1 and CDR2 from the germline V gene are MNHEY and SVGAGI. The J segment lost 2 bases and the V segment lost 4 bases, leaving 4 bases of the junction unmatched. CDR3 length: 15 amino acids. The CDR3 here is CASSWDRLPYNEQFF. CDR3 coding DNA: TGTGCCAGCAGTTGGGACAGGTTACCCTACAATGAGCAGTTCTTC.

This clone was counted a single time. The CDR3 protein is CASSFGGGRISYNEQFF. DNA for the CDR3: TGTGCCAGTAGTTTCGGCGGGGGAAGGATCTCCTACAATGAGCAGTTCTTC. The V gene is TRBV19, the J gene TRBJ2-1, with 7 bases matching TRBD2. This CDR3 is 17 amino acids long. Germline-derived CDR1 and CDR2 are LNHDA and SQIVND (reference sequence). V gave up 5 bases and J gave up 0 bases; unmatched junction bases: 10.

The V gene is TRBV25-1, the J gene TRBJ2-7, with a tentative D call TRBD1 (6 bases). The CDR3 runs 13 residues. The V end lost 4 bases, the J end lost 5 bases, and 12 bases lay between the germline ends. The V gene's germline CDR1 is MGHDK and CDR2 SYGVNS. The CDR3 spells CASSGRQAHEQYF. The CDR3 DNA follows: TGTGCCAGCAGTGGTAGACAGGCCCACGAGCAGTACTTC.

The chain couples TRBV3-1 (or the pseudogene TRBV3-2) to TRBJ1-5; D is ambiguous. This CDR3 contains 15 residues. V lost 1 base and J lost 9, with 16 bases in between. Germline V lookup: CDR1 LGHDT, CDR2 YNNKEL (reference sequence). CDR3 sequence (DNA): TGTGCCAGCAGCCAAGGAGGTGCAAGGATCAGGCCCCAGCATTTT. It codes for CASSQGGARIRPQHF.

The chain combines TRBV4-1 with TRBJ2-1; D is possibly TRBD2 (6 bases). This CDR3 is 17 amino acids long. Per germline, CDR1 MGHRA and CDR2 YSYEKL. Trimming removed 3 bases from V and 2 bases from J, with 17 bases in between. CDR3 coding DNA: TGCGCCAGCAGCCACCTTGGGACTCACCGCCCCTACAATGAGCAGTTCTTC. Translation: CASSHLGTHRPYNEQFF.

About this clone itself: The identical CDR3 is also encoded by other nucleotide sequences in the sample. V is TRBV19 and J is TRBJ2-2; D unclear. Germline V gives CDR1 LNHDA, CDR2 SQIVND (reference sequence). The CDR3 contains 13 residues. V lost 3 bases to trimming and J lost 4 bases, with 6 bases between them. In DNA form, the CDR3 reads TGTGCCAGTAGTATTTCGTTCACCGGGGAGCTGTTTTTT. Its protein product is CASSISFTGELFF.

The chain couples TRBV10-2 to TRBJ1-1; TRBD1 matches at 9 bases. The CDR3 spans 21 residues. Per the germline V gene, CDR1 is WSHSY and CDR2 is SAAADI. The trim removed 3 bases at V and 5 bases at J, leaving 25 bases unmatched. CDR3 sequence reads: CASSDDYGTGTGSGGLTEAFF. CDR3 DNA sequence: TGCGCCAGCAGTGACGATTATGGTACCGGGACAGGGAGTGGCGGACTGACTGAAGCTTTCTTT.

The chain employs TRBV18 and TRBJ1-3, with D maybe TRBD1 (6 bases). CDR1 and CDR2 from the germline V gene are KGHSH and LQKENI. Trimming left V 2 bases short and J 2 bases short, with 7 bases between. CDR3 length equals 14 residues. The CDR3: CASSPEGAGNTIYF. The CDR3 DNA reads TGTGCCAGCTCACCAGAGGGGGCTGGAAACACCATATATTTT.

V gene TRBV19 combines with J gene TRBJ2-4, with no clear D. The CDR3 has 14 amino acids. The V gene's germline CDR1 is LNHDA and CDR2 SQIVND (reference sequence). The V end was cut by 7 bases, the J end by 0 bases, with 10 bases between. CDR3 nucleotides: TGTGCCAGTACCCCCTCCCTAGCCAAAAACATTCAGTACTTC. This translates into CASTPSLAKNIQYF.

This clone was seen only a few times. The chain links TRBV7-2 to TRBJ2-2; a possible D gene is TRBD1 (6 bases). Trimming took 6 bases from V and 3 from J, leaving 11 bases between them. Germline V CDR1 and CDR2: SGHTA, FQGNSA. The CDR3 contains 14 residues. This chain's CDR3 is CASRSTGHTGELFF. DNA for the CDR3: TGTGCCAGCAGGTCTACAGGGCACACCGGGGAGCTGTTTTTT.

The chain employs TRBV6-6 and TRBJ2-3, with 9 bases that match TRBD2. With V trimmed by 6 bases and J by 2 bases, 12 bases remained unmatched. This CDR3 contains 17 residues. CDR1 and CDR2 from the germline V gene are MNHNY and SVGAGI (reference sequence). CDR3: CASSRYLAGTSTDTQYF. For the CDR3, the DNA is TGTGCCAGCAGCCGATATCTAGCGGGAACCTCCACAGATACGCAGTATTTT.

This sequence joins TRBV29-1 and TRBJ2-7, with a possible D match to TRBD1 (6 bases). V lost 7 bases, J lost 2 bases, and 18 bases lay in between. CDR1 is SQVTM and CDR2 is ANQGSEA in the germline V gene. The CDR3 totals 14 residues. This chain's CDR3 is CSAAPKTGPYEQYF. In DNA, the CDR3 is TGCAGCGCCGCCCCAAAGACAGGCCCCTACGAGCAGTACTTC.

The chain joins TRBV13 to TRBJ2-2, with D possibly TRBD1 on 7 matching bases. Germline CDR1 is PRHDT and CDR2 is FYEKMQ (reference sequence). Trimming left V 4 bases short and J 7 bases short, with 16 bases between. CDR3 length: 15 amino acids. DNA of the CDR3: TGTGCCAGCAGCTATAGACAGGGACTCGTCGGGGAGCTGTTTTTT. Its protein is CASSYRQGLVGELFF.

The chain links TRBV27 to TRBJ2-7, with 9 nucleotides matching TRBD1. This CDR3 contains 15 residues. The germline V gene encodes CDR1 MNHEY and CDR2 SMNVEV (reference sequence). J gave up 2 bases and V 7 bases, and 9 bases lay outside the gene matches. CDR3 loop: CASTRAGTGTYEQYF. DNA of the CDR3: TGTGCCAGCACCCGGGCCGGGACAGGGACCTACGAGCAGTACTTC.

V gene TRBV6-2 or TRBV6-3 combines with J gene TRBJ2-1, with D uncertain. V was cut by 1 base and J by 2 bases, with 12 bases left in between. CDR3 length: 16 amino acids. Germline lookup yields CDR1 MNHEY and CDR2 SVGEGT. Here the CDR3 reads CASSYYDIYPYNEQFF. In DNA form, the CDR3 reads TGTGCCAGCAGTTACTATGACATATATCCCTACAATGAGCAGTTCTTC.

The chain carries TRBV4-3 and TRBJ2-1, with TRBD2 identical over 7 bases. Germline CDR1 and CDR2: LGHNA and YSLEER. Trimming took 3 bases from V and 8 from J; bases not matched to a gene: 7. The CDR3 is made up of 14 amino acids. CDR3 sequence reads: CASSHVAGAYEQFF. The CDR3 nucleotides are TGCGCCAGCAGCCACGTAGCGGGTGCTTATGAGCAGTTCTTC.

This sequence joins TRBV7-9 and TRBJ1-1, with D maybe TRBD1 (5 bases). V dropped 5 bases and J dropped 1 base, with 8 bases sitting between them. Germline CDR1 SEHNR, CDR2 FQNEAQ (reference sequence). The length of the CDR3 is 13 residues. The CDR3 region is CASSDGQNTEAFF. CDR3 nucleotides: TGTGCCAGCAGCGACGGACAGAACACTGAAGCTTTCTTT.